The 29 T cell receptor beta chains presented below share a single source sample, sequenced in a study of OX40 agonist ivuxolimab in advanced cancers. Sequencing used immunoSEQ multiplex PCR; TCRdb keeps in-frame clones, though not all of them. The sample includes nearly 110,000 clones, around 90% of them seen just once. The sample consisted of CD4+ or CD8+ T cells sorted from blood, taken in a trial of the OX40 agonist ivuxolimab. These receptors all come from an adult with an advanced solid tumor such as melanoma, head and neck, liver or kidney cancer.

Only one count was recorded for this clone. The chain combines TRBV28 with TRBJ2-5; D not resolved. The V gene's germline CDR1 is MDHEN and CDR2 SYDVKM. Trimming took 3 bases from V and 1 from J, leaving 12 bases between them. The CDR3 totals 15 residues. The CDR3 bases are TGTGCCAGCAGTTTTAAATCCGGGTCCCAAGAGACCCAGTACTTC. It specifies CASSFKSGSQETQYF. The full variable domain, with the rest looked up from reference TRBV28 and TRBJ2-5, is DVKVTQSSRYLVKRTGEKVFLECVQDMDHENMFWYRQDPGLGLRLIYFSYDVKMKEKGDIPEGYSVSREKKERFSLILESASTNQTSMYLCASSFKSGSQETQYFGPGTRLLVL.

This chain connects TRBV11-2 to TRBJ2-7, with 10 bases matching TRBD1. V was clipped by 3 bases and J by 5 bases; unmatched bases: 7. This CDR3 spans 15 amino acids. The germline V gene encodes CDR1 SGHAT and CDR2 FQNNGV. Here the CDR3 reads CASSLRQGAFDEQYF. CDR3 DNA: TGTGCCAGCAGCTTGAGACAGGGGGCCTTCGACGAGCAGTACTTC.

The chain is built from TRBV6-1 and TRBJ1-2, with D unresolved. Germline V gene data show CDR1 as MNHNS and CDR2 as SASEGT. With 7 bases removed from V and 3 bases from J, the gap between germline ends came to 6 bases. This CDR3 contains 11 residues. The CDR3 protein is CASTPDYGYTF. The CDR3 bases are TGTGCCAGCACCCCGGACTATGGCTACACCTTC.

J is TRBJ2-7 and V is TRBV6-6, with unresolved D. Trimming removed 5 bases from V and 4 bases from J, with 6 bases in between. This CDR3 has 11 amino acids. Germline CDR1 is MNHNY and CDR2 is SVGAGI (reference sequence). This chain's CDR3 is CASSIQYEQYF. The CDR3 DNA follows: TGTGCCAGCAGTATACAGTACGAGCAGTACTTC.

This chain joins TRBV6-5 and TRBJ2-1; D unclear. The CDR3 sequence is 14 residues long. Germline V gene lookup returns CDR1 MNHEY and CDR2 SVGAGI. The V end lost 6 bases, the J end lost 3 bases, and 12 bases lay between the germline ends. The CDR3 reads CASSPGPRYNEQFF. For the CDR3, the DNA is TGTGCCAGCAGCCCCGGACCCCGCTACAATGAGCAGTTCTTC.

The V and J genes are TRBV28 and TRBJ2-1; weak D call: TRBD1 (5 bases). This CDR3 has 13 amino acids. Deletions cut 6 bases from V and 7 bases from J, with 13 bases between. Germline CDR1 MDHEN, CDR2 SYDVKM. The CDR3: CASSLGQANEQFF. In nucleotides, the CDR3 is TGTGCCAGCAGCTTGGGGCAGGCGAATGAGCAGTTCTTC. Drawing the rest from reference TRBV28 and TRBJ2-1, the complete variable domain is DVKVTQSSRYLVKRTGEKVFLECVQDMDHENMFWYRQDPGLGLRLIYFSYDVKMKEKGDIPEGYSVSREKKERFSLILESASTNQTSMYLCASSLGQANEQFFGPGTRLTVL.

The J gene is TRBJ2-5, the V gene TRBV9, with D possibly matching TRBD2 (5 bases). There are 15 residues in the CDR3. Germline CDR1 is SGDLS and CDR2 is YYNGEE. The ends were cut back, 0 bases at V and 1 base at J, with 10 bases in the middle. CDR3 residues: CASSVAGLFQETQYF. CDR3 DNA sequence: TGTGCCAGCAGCGTAGCAGGACTGTTCCAAGAGACCCAGTACTTC.

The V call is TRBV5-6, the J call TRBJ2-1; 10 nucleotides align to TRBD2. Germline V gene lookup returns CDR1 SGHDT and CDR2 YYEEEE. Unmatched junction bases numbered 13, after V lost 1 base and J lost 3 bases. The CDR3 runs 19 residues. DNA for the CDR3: TGTGCCAGCAGCTTGAGAAGAGCGGGAGGGCACTACTACTACAATGAGCAGTTCTTC. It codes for CASSLRRAGGHYYYNEQFF.

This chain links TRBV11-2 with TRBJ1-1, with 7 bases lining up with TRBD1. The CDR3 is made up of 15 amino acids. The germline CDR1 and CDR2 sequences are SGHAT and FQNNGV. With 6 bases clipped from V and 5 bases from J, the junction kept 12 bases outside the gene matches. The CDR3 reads CASSFTGVGRTEAFF. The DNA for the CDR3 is TGTGCCAGCAGTTTTACAGGGGTAGGGCGGACTGAAGCTTTCTTT.

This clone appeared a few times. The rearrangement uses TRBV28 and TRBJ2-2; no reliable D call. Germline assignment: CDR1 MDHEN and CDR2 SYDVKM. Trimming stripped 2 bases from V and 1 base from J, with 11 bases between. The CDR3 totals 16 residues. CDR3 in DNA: TGTGCCAGCAGTTTAGACTTTTTCGGGAACACCGGGGAGCTGTTTTTT. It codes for CASSLDFFGNTGELFF.

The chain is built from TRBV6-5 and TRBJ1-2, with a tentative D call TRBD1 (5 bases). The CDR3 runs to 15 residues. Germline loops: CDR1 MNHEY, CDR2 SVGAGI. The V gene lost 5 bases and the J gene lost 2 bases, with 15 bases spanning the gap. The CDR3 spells CASSGTRGANYGYTF. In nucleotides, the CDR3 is TGTGCCAGCAGTGGTACCCGAGGGGCGAACTATGGCTACACCTTC.

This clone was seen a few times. The CDR3 region is CASSLGMNTEAFF. CDR3 coding DNA: TGTGCCAGCAGCTTAGGGATGAACACTGAAGCTTTCTTT. This sequence joins TRBV7-2 and TRBJ1-1; D ambiguous. CDR3 length equals 13 residues. Trimming stripped 1 base from V and 0 bases from J, with 3 bases between. CDR1 is SGHTA and CDR2 is FQGNSA in the germline V gene.

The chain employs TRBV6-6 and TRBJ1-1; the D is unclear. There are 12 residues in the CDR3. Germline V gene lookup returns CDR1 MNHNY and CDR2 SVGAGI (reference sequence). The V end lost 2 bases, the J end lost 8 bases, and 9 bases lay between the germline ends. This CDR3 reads CASSYVPGEAFF. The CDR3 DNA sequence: TGTGCCAGCAGTTACGTGCCGGGGGAAGCTTTCTTT.

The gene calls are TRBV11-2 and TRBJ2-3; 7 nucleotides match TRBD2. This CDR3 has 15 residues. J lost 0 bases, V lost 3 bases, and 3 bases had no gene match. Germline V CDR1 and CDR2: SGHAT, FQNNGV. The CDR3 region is CASSLSGTSTDTQYF. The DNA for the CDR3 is TGTGCCAGCAGCTTGAGCGGGACTAGCACAGATACGCAGTATTTT. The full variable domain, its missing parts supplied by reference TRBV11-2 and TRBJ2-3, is EAGVAQSPRYKIIEKRQSVAFWCNPISGHATLYWYQQILGQGPKLLIQFQNNGVVDDSQLPKDRFSAERLKGVDSTLKIQPAKLEDSAVYLCASSLSGTSTDTQYFGPGTRLTVL.

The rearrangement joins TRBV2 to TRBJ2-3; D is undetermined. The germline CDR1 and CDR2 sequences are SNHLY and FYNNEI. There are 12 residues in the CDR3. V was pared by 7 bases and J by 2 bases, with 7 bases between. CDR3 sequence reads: CASTVTTDTQYF. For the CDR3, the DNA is TGTGCCAGCACCGTGACCACAGATACGCAGTATTTT. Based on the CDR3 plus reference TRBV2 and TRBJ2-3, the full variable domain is EPEVTQTPSHQVTQMGQEVILRCVPISNHLYFYWYRQILGQKVEFLVSFYNNEISEKSEIFDDQFSVERPDGSNFTLKIRSTKLEDSAMYFCASTVTTDTQYFGPGTRLTVL.

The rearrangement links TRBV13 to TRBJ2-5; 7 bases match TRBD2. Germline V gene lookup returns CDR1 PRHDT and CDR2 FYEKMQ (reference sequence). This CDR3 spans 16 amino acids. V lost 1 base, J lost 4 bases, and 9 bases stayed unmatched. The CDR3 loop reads CASSLDGLADLETQYF. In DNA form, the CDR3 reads TGTGCCAGCAGCTTAGATGGGCTAGCGGACCTAGAGACCCAGTACTTC.

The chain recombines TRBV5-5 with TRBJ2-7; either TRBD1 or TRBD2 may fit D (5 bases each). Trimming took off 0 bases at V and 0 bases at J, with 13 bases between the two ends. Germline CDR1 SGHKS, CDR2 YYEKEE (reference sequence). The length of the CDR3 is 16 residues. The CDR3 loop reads CASSLVLAGFSYEQYF. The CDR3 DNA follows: TGTGCCAGCAGCTTGGTCCTAGCAGGGTTCTCCTACGAGCAGTACTTC.

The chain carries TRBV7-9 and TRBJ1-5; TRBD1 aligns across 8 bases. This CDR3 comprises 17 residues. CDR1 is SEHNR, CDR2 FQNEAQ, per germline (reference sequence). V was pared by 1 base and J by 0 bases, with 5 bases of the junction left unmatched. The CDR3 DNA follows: TGTGCCAGCAGCTTAGTTACAGGGGGTTATAGCAATCAGCCCCAGCATTTT. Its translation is CASSLVTGGYSNQPQHF.

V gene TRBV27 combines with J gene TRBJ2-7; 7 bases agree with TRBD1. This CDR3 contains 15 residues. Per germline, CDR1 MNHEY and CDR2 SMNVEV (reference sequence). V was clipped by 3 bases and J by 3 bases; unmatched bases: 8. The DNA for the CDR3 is TGTGCCAGCAGTTTTCAAACAGGGGCGGGCTACGAGCAGTACTTC. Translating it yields CASSFQTGAGYEQYF.

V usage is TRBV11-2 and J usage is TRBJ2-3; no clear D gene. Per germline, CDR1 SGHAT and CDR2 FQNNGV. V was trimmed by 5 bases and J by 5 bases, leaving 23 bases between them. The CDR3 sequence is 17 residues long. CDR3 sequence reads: CASSPLPSRYTLDTQYF. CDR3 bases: TGTGCCAGCAGCCCCTTGCCCTCACGCTACACCTTAGATACGCAGTATTTT.

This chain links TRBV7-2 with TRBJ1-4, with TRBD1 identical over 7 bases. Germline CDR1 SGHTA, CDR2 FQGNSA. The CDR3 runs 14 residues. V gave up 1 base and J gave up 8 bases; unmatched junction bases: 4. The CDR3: CASSLGRGEEKLFF. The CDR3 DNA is TGTGCCAGCAGCTTAGGCAGGGGGGAAGAAAAACTGTTTTTT.

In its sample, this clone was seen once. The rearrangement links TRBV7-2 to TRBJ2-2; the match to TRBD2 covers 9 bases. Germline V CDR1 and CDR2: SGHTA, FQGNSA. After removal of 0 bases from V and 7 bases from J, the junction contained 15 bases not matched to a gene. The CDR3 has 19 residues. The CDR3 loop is CASSLAPPLAGGPGGELFF. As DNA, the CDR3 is TGTGCCAGCAGCTTAGCCCCCCCGCTGGCGGGAGGGCCTGGCGGGGAGCTGTTTTTT.

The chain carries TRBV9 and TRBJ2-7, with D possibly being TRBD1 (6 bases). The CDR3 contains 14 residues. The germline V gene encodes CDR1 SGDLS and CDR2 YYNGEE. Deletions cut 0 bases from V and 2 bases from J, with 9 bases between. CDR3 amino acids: CASSVESGAYEQYF. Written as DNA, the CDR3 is TGTGCCAGCAGCGTAGAGTCAGGGGCCTACGAGCAGTACTTC.

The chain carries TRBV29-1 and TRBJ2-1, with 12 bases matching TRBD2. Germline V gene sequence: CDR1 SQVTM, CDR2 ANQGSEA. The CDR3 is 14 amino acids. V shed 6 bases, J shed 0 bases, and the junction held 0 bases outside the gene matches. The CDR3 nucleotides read TGCAGCGTGACTAGCGGGAGCTCCTACAATGAGCAGTTCTTC. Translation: CSVTSGSSYNEQFF.

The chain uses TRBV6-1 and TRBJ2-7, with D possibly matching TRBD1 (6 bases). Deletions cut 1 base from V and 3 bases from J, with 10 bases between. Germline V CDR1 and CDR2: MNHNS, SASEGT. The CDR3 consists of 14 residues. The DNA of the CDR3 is TGTGCCAGCAGTGAAGGGACAGACTACTACGAGCAGTACTTC. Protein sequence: CASSEGTDYYEQYF.

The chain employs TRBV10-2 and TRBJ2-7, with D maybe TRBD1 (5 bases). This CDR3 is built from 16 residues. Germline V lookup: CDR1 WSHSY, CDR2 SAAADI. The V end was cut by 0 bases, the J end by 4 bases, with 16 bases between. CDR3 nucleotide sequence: TGCGCCAGCAGTGAGTCGAGATCAGGGTTTGTGTACGAGCAGTACTTC. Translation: CASSESRSGFVYEQYF.

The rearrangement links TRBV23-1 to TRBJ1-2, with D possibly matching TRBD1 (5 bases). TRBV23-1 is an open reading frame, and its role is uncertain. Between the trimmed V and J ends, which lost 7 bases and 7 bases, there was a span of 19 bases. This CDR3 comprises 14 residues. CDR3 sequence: CASTPYGGMVGYTF. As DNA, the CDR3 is TGCGCCAGCACCCCGTATGGGGGGATGGTTGGCTACACCTTC.

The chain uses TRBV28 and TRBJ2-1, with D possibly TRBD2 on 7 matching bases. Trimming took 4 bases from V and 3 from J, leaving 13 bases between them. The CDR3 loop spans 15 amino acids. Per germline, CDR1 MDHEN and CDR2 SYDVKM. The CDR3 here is CASSSRRGGYNEQFF. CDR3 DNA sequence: TGTGCCAGCAGTTCCCGGAGGGGGGGCTACAATGAGCAGTTCTTC.

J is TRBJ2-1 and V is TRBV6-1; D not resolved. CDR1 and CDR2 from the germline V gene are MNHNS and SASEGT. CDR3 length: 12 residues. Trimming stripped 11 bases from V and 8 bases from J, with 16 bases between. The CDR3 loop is CAHAWADDEQFF. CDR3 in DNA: TGTGCCCACGCCTGGGCTGACGATGAGCAGTTCTTC.